This T cell receptor (beta chain) was captured in a study of beta chain features in type 1 diabetes. Study in general: Age, gender and cell yields were alike across patients and healthy donors. Study findings and constraints: In all four CD4+ subsets, TCRB CDR3 length was significantly, moderately reduced in type 1 diabetes. HLA effects on TCRB rearrangement stayed unresolved here.

From germline, CDR1 is SGHTA and CDR2 FQGNSA. V shed 5 bases and J 4 bases; nucleotides not matched to a gene: 6. The CDR3 has 14 amino acids. Reverse transcribing all isolated RNA meant expressed TCRB transcripts were sequenced. Generated by immunoSEQ multiplex PCR, the TCRdb table keeps only in-frame clones and is missing some. The sample lists some 120,000 clones; 17% were seen once. A note on this clone: What it recognizes is unknown.

The V call is TRBV7-2, the J call TRBJ1-2; 8 positions match TRBD1. The sample comprised central memory CD4+ T cells from blood. The TCR was taken from a man between 18 and 35 years old with type 1 diabetes. The CDR3 nucleotides are TGTGCCAGCAGCCCTGGACAGGGCGGCTATGGCTACACCTTC. Residues: CASSPGQGGYGYTF.